This T cell receptor (beta chain) was recovered during a study of ipilimumab plus nivolumab after autologous stem cell transplantation. Overall study context: Both relapsed and primary refractory DLBCL were included.

Generated by immunoSEQ multiplex PCR, the TCRdb table keeps only in-frame clones and is missing some. Of roughly 11,000 clones listed, around 63% are singletons. Starting 14 to 28 days after autologous transplant, ipilimumab 1 mg/kg was given. Dosing: nivolumab 3 mg/kg IV, weeks 1, 4, 7, 10, then every two weeks to week 26. V lost 5 bases and J lost 4; bases outside the gene matches: 14. The CDR3 totals 17 residues. CDR1 and CDR2 from the germline V gene are SQVTM and ANQGSEA. The chain recombines TRBV29-1 with TRBJ2-2, with 9 bases matching TRBD2. The sample here was PBMCs, taken in a trial of ipilimumab plus nivolumab as post-transplant consolidation. The clonotype was recovered from a male donor with diffuse large B-cell lymphoma. CDR3 DNA sequence: TGCAGCGTTCGACTAGTGCGGGGGGGGGCGAGCACCGGGGAGCTGTTTTTT. Its protein product is CSVRLVRGGASTGELFF.